The 4 T cell receptor beta chains below were found in one sample sequenced in a study of technical replicates of blood from several donors (dated by TCRdb to about 2017). The library was made by the immunoSEQ multiplex PCR assay. In its TCRdb copy, this immuneACCESS table keeps in-frame sequences only and misses some clones. Where compared with another copy, unresolved V genes explain less than half of these, and the others have no known cause. This sample has 100,000 or so clones in its table, and approximately 96% of those were observed once. The top ten hold around 0.2% of the sample. The sequenced sample was T cells isolated from PBMCs. The receptors were sampled from a human donor in good health.

The chain links TRBV10-3 to TRBJ1-2; D is ambiguous. Germline V gene sequence: CDR1 ENHRY, CDR2 SYGVKD. V dropped 4 bases and J dropped 4 bases, with 10 bases sitting between them. This CDR3 spans 13 amino acids. Here the CDR3 DNA reads TGTGCCATCAGTGGAAAGGGAGGCTATGGCTACACCTTC. Translation gives CAISGKGGYGYTF.

This clone was seen only once. The chain uses TRBV5-1 and TRBJ2-1, with TRBD2 identical over 8 bases. With 0 bases clipped from V and 9 bases from J, the junction kept 8 bases outside the gene matches. CDR1 is SGHRS and CDR2 is YFSETQ in the germline V gene. The CDR3 totals 15 residues. In DNA, the CDR3 is TGCGCCAGCAGCTTGGCCGGCGGGGGGCGGAGTGAGCAGTTCTTC. It codes for CASSLAGGGRSEQFF.

This chain joins TRBV7-9 and TRBJ2-7, with TRBD2 identical over 7 bases. V shed 3 bases and J 1 base; nucleotides not matched to a gene: 6. The CDR3 extends over 15 amino acids. CDR1 and CDR2 from the germline V gene are SEHNR and FQNEAQ (reference sequence). CDR3 region: CASSFGGTISYEQYF. The CDR3 bases are TGTGCCAGCAGCTTCGGCGGGACTATATCCTACGAGCAGTACTTC.

This chain connects TRBV7-8 to TRBJ2-7, with 8 nucleotides matching TRBD2. Per the germline V gene, CDR1 is SGHVS and CDR2 is FQNEAQ. V lost 5 bases and J lost 0; bases outside the gene matches: 6. CDR3 size: 15 residues. The CDR3 DNA is TGTGCCAGCAGCCCGGGACTAGGGGGCTCCTACGAGCAGTACTTC. As protein: CASSPGLGGSYEQYF.